The 6 T cell receptor beta chains below were found in one sample sequenced in a study of blood T cell repertoires in COVID-19. TCRdb's copy holds only in-frame clones and misses some; the assay was immunoSEQ multiplex PCR. The table records over 10,000 clones, about nine tenths of them present only once. Sequencing was carried out using peripheral blood. These receptors all stem from a human donor in a cohort sampled during active COVID-19.

The rearrangement links TRBV9 to TRBJ1-4; 7 bases align to TRBD1. V dropped 4 bases and J dropped 8; count of bases not matched to a gene: 11. The CDR3 extends over 15 amino acids. Germline-derived CDR1 and CDR2 are SGDLS and YYNGEE. The CDR3 is CASSFRQGGMEKLFF. The CDR3 DNA is TGTGCCAGCAGCTTTCGACAGGGCGGTATGGAAAAACTGTTTTTT.

The CDR3 bases are TGTGCCAGCAGCCCCCCAACTAGTCCCCAGTACTTC. This gives the protein CASSPPTSPQYF. The J gene is TRBJ2-5, the V gene TRBV6-6; D might be TRBD2 (5 bases). This CDR3 spans 12 amino acids. Germline V CDR1 and CDR2: MNHNY, SVGAGI (reference sequence). V shed 6 bases and J shed 9 bases, with 14 bases lying between them.

The chain carries TRBV11-2 and TRBJ2-5; D uncertain. V was shortened by 7 bases and J by 5 bases, with 14 bases between the two germline ends. From germline, CDR1 is SGHAT and CDR2 FQNNGV. This CDR3 region has 13 residues. The CDR3 nucleotides are TGTGCCAGCACCTCGAGAAACCTGGAGACCCAGTACTTC. This gives the protein CASTSRNLETQYF.

CDR3: CASSERENEQFF. CDR3 coding DNA: TGCGCCAGCAGTGAAAGGGAGAATGAGCAGTTCTTC. This chain connects TRBV10-1 to TRBJ2-1, with a possible D match to TRBD2 (5 bases). Germline V gene lookup returns CDR1 WNHNN and CDR2 SYGVQD (reference sequence). The CDR3 sequence is 12 residues long. Deletions cut 3 bases from V and 7 bases from J, with 7 bases between.

The CDR3 coding sequence is TGTGCCAGCAGTTGGGATGGGGCGTCGGGCGAGCAGTACTTC. It codes for CASSWDGASGEQYF. V gene TRBV28 combines with J gene TRBJ2-7, with D maybe TRBD1 (5 bases). CDR3 length equals 14 residues. Germline CDR1 is MDHEN and CDR2 is SYDVKM. Deletions cut 4 bases from V and 6 bases from J, with 16 bases between. The whole variable domain, filled in from reference TRBV28 and TRBJ2-7, reads DVKVTQSSRYLVKRTGEKVFLECVQDMDHENMFWYRQDPGLGLRLIYFSYDVKMKEKGDIPEGYSVSREKKERFSLILESASTNQTSMYLCASSWDGASGEQYFGPGTRLTVT.

The chain uses TRBV2 and TRBJ1-6, with 9 bases identical to TRBD1. The CDR3 totals 13 residues. Germline lookup yields CDR1 SNHLY and CDR2 FYNNEI. Trimming at V came to 8 bases and at J to 7 bases, leaving 3 bases not matched to a gene. CDR3 protein: CASVGTGNSPLHF. In nucleotides, the CDR3 is TGTGCCAGCGTGGGGACAGGGAATTCACCCCTCCACTTT.